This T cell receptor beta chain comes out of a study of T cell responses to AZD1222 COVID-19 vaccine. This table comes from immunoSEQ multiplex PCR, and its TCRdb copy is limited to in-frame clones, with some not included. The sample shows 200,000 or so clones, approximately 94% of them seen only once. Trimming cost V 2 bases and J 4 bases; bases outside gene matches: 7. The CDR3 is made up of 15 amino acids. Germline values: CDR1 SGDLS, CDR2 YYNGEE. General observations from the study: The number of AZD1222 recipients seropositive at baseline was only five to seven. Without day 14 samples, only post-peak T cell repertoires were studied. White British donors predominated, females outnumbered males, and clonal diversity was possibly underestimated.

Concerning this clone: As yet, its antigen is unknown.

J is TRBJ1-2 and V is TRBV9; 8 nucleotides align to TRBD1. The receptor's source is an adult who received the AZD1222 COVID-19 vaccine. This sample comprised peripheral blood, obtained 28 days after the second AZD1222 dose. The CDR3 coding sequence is TGTGCCAGCAGCGTCGACAGGGGCTGGAGCTATGGCTACACCTTC. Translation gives CASSVDRGWSYGYTF.